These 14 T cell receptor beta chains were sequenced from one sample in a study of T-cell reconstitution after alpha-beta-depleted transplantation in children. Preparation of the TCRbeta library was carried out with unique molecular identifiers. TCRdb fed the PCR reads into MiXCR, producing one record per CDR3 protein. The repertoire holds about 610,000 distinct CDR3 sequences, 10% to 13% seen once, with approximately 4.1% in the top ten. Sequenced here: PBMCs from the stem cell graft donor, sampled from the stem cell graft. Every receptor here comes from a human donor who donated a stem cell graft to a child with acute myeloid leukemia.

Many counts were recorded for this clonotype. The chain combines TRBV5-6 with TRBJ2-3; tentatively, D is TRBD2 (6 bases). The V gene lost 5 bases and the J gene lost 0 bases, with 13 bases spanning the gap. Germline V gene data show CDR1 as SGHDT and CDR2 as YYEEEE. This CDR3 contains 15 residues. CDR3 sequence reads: CASRRDAFSTDTQYF. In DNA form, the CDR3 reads TGTGCCAGCAGGCGGGACGCCTTTAGCACAGATACGCAGTATTTT.

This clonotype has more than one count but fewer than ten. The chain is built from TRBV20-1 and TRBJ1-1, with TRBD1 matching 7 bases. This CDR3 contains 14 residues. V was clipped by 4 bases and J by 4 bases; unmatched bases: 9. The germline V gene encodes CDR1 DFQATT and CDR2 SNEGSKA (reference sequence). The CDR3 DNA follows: TGCAGTGCTACGTCGACAGGGCGTAGCACTGAAGCTTTCTTT. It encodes CSATSTGRSTEAFF.

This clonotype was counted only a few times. For the CDR3, the DNA is TGCAGTGCTAACCCTACAGGGTTTGGTGAAGCTTTCTTT. Translating gives CSANPTGFGEAFF. The chain uses TRBV20-1 and TRBJ1-1, with D maybe TRBD1 (6 bases). Trimming removed 4 bases from V and 7 bases from J, with 16 bases in between. Germline-derived CDR1 and CDR2 are DFQATT and SNEGSKA (reference sequence). This CDR3 contains 13 residues.

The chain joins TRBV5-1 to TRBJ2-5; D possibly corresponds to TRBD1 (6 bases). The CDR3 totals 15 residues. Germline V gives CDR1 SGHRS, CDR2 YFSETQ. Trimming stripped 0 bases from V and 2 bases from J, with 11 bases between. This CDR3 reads CASSLADSPQETQYF. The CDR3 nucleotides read TGCGCCAGCAGCTTGGCGGACAGTCCGCAAGAGACCCAGTACTTC.

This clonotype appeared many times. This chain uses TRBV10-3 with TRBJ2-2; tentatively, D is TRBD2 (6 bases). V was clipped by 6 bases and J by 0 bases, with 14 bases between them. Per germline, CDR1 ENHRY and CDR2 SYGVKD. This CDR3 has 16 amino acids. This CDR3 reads CAISVRLGSNTGELFF. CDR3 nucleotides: TGTGCCATCAGCGTGAGACTAGGATCGAACACCGGGGAGCTGTTTTTT.

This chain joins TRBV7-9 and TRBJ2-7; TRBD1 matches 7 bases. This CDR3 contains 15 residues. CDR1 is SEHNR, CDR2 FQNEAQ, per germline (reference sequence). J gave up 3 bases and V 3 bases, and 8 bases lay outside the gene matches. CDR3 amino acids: CASSLTGNRIYEQYF. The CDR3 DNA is TGTGCCAGCAGCTTGACAGGGAATAGGATCTACGAGCAGTACTTC.

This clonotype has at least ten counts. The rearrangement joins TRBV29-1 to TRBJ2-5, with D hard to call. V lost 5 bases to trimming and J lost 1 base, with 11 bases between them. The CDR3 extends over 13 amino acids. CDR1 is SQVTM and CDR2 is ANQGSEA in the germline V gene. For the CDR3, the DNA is TGCAGCGTTTCCCCCGACGCCCAAGAGACCCAGTACTTC. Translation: CSVSPDAQETQYF.

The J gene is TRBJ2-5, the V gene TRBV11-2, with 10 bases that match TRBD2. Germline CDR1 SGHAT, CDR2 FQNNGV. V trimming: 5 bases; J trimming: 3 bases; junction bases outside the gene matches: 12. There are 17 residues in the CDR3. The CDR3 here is CASSVDPGLAWKETQYF. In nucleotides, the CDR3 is TGTGCCAGCAGCGTTGATCCGGGACTAGCGTGGAAAGAGACCCAGTACTTC.

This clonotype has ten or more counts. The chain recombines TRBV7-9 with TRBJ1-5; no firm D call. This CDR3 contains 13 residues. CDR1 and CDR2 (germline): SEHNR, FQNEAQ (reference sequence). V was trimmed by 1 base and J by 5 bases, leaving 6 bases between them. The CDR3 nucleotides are TGTGCCAGCAGCTTAGGCGTGGATCAGCCCCAGCATTTT. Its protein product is CASSLGVDQPQHF. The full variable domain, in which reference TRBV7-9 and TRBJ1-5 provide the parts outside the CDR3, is DTGVSQNPRHKITKRGQNVTFRCDPISEHNRLYWYRQTLGQGPEFLTYFQNEAQLEKSRLLSDRFSAERPKGSFSTLEIQRTEQGDSAMYLCASSLGVDQPQHFGDGTRLSIL.

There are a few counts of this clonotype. CDR3 nucleotides: TGCAGTGCAAAGACAGGGCATAGCAATCAGCCCCAGCATTTT. It codes for CSAKTGHSNQPQHF. The chain has TRBV20-1 and TRBJ1-5; 7 bases match TRBD1. The CDR3 totals 14 residues. The V segment lost 6 bases and the J segment 0 bases; nucleotides outside the gene matches: 5. The germline CDR1 and CDR2 sequences are DFQATT and SNEGSKA (reference sequence).

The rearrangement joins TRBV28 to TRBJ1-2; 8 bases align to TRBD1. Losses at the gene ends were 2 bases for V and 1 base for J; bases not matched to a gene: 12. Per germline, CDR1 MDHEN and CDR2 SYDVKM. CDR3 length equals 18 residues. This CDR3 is CASSLEAGGAKVNYGYTF. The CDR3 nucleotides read TGTGCCAGCAGTTTAGAGGCAGGGGGCGCAAAAGTTAACTATGGCTACACCTTC.

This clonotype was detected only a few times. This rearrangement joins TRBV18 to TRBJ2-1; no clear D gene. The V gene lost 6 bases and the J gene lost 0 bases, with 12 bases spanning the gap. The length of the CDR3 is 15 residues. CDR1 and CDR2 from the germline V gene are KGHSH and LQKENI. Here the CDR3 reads CASSKQTGSYNEQFF. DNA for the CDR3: TGTGCCAGCTCGAAGCAAACCGGCTCCTACAATGAGCAGTTCTTC.

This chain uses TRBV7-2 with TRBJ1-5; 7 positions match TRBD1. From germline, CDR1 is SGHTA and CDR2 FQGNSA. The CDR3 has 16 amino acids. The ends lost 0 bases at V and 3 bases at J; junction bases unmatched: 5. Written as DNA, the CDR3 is TGTGCCAGCAGCTTAGCCACGGACAGGAACAATCAGCCCCAGCATTTT. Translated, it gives CASSLATDRNNQPQHF.

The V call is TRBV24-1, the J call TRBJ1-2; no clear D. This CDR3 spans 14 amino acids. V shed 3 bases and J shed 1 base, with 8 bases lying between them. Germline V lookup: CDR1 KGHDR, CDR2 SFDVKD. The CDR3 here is CATSDPDGNYGYTF. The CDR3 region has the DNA TGTGCCACCAGTGATCCCGACGGTAACTATGGCTACACCTTC.